One T cell receptor (beta chain) is described in this entry. Donors counted as nominally healthy when sampled, yet unrecorded immune exposures were likely. Trimming cost V 2 bases and J 2 bases, with 10 bases left between them. Germline V gene sequence: CDR1 MDHEN, CDR2 SYDVKM. The CDR3 runs 14 residues. The data belong to a study of cytomegalovirus exposure and HLA in healthy donors. A multiplex PCR was run with 60 Vbeta primers and 13 Jbeta primers. Data came from immunoSEQ multiplex PCR; TCRdb stores just in-frame clones and leaves some out. The sample has about 83,000 clones, roughly 79% seen once.

The clonotype originates from a woman between 25 and 40 years old in good health and CMV-seronegative. The sample comprised PBMCs. The chain carries TRBV28 and TRBJ2-7, with D tentatively TRBD2 (5 bases). CDR3 in DNA: TGTGCCAGCAGTTTACACGGGATCCCCTACGAGCAGTACTTC. Translation: CASSLHGIPYEQYF.